The present TCR beta chain was sequenced within a study of response to subunit inactivated influenza vaccine. This clonotype was recorded only once. Its cognate antigen is unknown. TCRdb called the RT-PCR reads again in MiXCR, with one record for every CDR3 protein. The sample has hundreds of thousands of distinct CDR3 sequences, roughly 14% seen once. The germline CDR1 and CDR2 sequences are MNHEY and SVGEGT. The V segment lost 11 bases and the J segment 7 bases; nucleotides outside the gene matches: 8. The CDR3 spans 13 residues. General study points: Authors suggested each seasonal flu vaccination may recruit only limited numbers of new T cells.

Sample: PBMCs from blood, taken 12 days after vaccination. The chain has TRBV6-2 or TRBV6-3 and TRBJ2-1, with TRBD2 matching over 10 bases. The clonotype was recovered from a man aged 45-65 years who received an inactivated influenza vaccine. The CDR3 loop reads CAGGKREGNEQFF. The CDR3 nucleotides read TGTGCCGGCGGAAAGCGGGAGGGGAATGAGCAGTTCTTC.